These 32 T cell receptor beta chains were all obtained from the same sample, sequenced in a study of neurological immune-mediated disorders. TCRdb reprocessed the 5' RACE reads with MiXCR, giving one entry per CDR3 protein. Among approximately 87,000 distinct CDR3 sequences listed, roughly an eighth were seen once. Material for sequencing was PBMCs. The receptor set was obtained from a woman in her forties or fifties in good health.

The table lists this clonotype with many counts. J is TRBJ1-1 and V is TRBV6-2 or TRBV6-3; possible D gene TRBD1, 5 bases. The germline CDR1 and CDR2 sequences are MNHEY and SVGEGT. The germline V and J ends were trimmed by 7 bases and 2 bases, with 14 bases remaining between them. This CDR3 comprises 14 residues. The CDR3 bases are TGTGCCAGCAACCCACAGGCAAGCAACACTGAAGCTTTCTTT. Amino acids: CASNPQASNTEAFF.

In this sample, this clonotype is medium-sized. The V and J genes are TRBV5-1 and TRBJ2-1, with 7 nucleotides matching TRBD2. The CDR3 totals 15 residues. Germline assignment: CDR1 SGHRS and CDR2 YFSETQ. V lost 7 bases to trimming and J lost 3 bases; unmatched junction nucleotides: 10. CDR3 coding DNA: TGCGCCAGCCATACCGGACTAGAGTACTACAATGAGCAGTTCTTC. Translated: CASHTGLEYYNEQFF.

This clonotype was seen ten or more times. The rearrangement links TRBV10-3 to TRBJ1-5, with D possibly TRBD1 on 6 matching bases. Germline CDR1 and CDR2: ENHRY and SYGVKD. Trimming cost V 5 bases and J 0 bases, with 11 bases left between them. The CDR3 extends over 15 amino acids. The CDR3 loop reads CAISPTGLSNQPQHF. For the CDR3, the DNA is TGTGCCATCAGTCCGACAGGTCTTAGCAATCAGCCCCAGCATTTT.

The sample holds many counts of this clonotype. This chain uses TRBV11-2 with TRBJ2-3; possible D gene TRBD2, 5 bases. Germline lookup yields CDR1 SGHAT and CDR2 FQNNGV. V gave up 3 bases and J gave up 7 bases, with 20 bases separating them. CDR3 length: 16 amino acids. The CDR3 nucleotides are TGTGCCAGCAGCTTGAACTCTCGGGCTCGAGGGAATACGCAGTATTTT. It encodes CASSLNSRARGNTQYF.

This clonotype was seen many times. The chain combines TRBV5-1 with TRBJ1-1; no clear D. Trimming left V 8 bases short and J 2 bases short, with 16 bases between. The V gene's germline CDR1 is SGHRS and CDR2 YFSETQ. The CDR3 runs to 14 residues. As DNA, the CDR3 is TGCGCCAGTTCCATCTCCGGGAGAAACACTGAAGCTTTCTTT. It specifies CASSISGRNTEAFF.

This clonotype is a singleton in its sample. The chain couples TRBV7-2 to TRBJ1-2; 7 bases match TRBD1. Germline assignment: CDR1 SGHTA and CDR2 FQGNSA. The CDR3 has 13 residues. V was clipped by 5 bases and J by 7 bases; unmatched bases: 7. The CDR3 protein is CASSLDREGGYTF. The CDR3 bases are TGTGCCAGCAGCCTTGACAGGGAGGGTGGCTACACCTTC. Full variable domain (rest looked up from reference TRBV7-2 and TRBJ1-2): GAGVSQSPSNKVTEKGKDVELRCDPISGHTALYWYRQSLGQGLEFLIYFQGNSAPDKSGLPSDRFSAERTGGSVSTLTIQRTQQEDSAVYLCASSLDREGGYTFGSGTRLTVV.

This clonotype was seen many times. The chain carries TRBV11-2 and TRBJ2-3; D is ambiguous. This CDR3 region has 14 residues. The germline gives CDR1 SGHAT, CDR2 FQNNGV. V lost 5 bases and J 4 bases, leaving 13 bases between the germline ends. The CDR3 sequence: CASSPLGVPDTQYF. The CDR3 coding sequence is TGTGCCAGCAGCCCACTCGGCGTGCCAGATACGCAGTATTTT.

This clonotype was seen at least ten times. A much larger clone lies a single base off, so this may be a read error. The chain is built from TRBV20-1 and TRBJ1-6; 10 nucleotides align to TRBD1. The CDR3 spans 16 residues. Germline values: CDR1 DFQATT, CDR2 SNEGSKA (reference sequence). V was clipped by 3 bases and J by 9 bases; unmatched bases: 11. CDR3 sequence (DNA): TGCAGTGCTAGCCCCGGACAGGGGGTTTTGTGTTCACCCCTCCACTTT. It is translated as CSASPGQGVLCSPLHF.

This clonotype has a count of ten or more. V and J are TRBV4-2 and TRBJ2-2; 7 bases match TRBD1. Looked up from germline, CDR1 is LGHNA and CDR2 is YNFKEQ. This CDR3 region has 15 residues. The ends lost 3 bases at V and 1 base at J; junction bases unmatched: 2. The CDR3 DNA reads TGTGCCAGCAGCCAGGGACAGATGAACACCGGGGAGCTGTTTTTT. Its translation is CASSQGQMNTGELFF.

This clonotype was recorded many times. A junction end diverges from the germline sequence, so it may reflect a read error. The chain is built from TRBV7-7 and TRBJ2-5; possible D gene TRBD1, 6 bases. From germline, CDR1 is SSHAT and CDR2 FNYEAQ (reference sequence). CDR3 size: 15 residues. CDR3 nucleotide sequence: TGTGCTAGCAGCTCCCAGGGGATAATGCAAGAGACCCAGTACTTC. Translation: CASSSQGIMQETQYF.

This clonotype came up many times. The chain uses TRBV20-1 and TRBJ2-3, with 13 nucleotides matching TRBD2. V trimming: 0 bases; J trimming: 9 bases; junction bases outside the gene matches: 12. Germline V gives CDR1 DFQATT, CDR2 SNEGSKA (reference sequence). CDR3 size: 17 residues. CDR3: CSARDGLAGASSQTQYF. Written as DNA, the CDR3 is TGCAGTGCTAGAGACGGACTAGCGGGGGCCTCATCGCAAACGCAGTATTTT.

This clonotype came up many times. CDR3 amino acids: CSARVGTDTQYF. The CDR3, as DNA: TGCAGTGCTAGAGTAGGCACAGATACGCAGTATTTT. V gene TRBV20-1 combines with J gene TRBJ2-3; D remains ambiguous. This CDR3 is built from 12 residues. V was pared by 1 base and J by 1 base, with 3 bases between. Germline V gene sequence: CDR1 DFQATT, CDR2 SNEGSKA (reference sequence).

This clonotype was recorded at least ten times. V is TRBV20-1 and J is TRBJ2-7, with a possible D match to TRBD1 (6 bases). The V end was cut by 5 bases, the J end by 0 bases, with 14 bases between. This CDR3 contains 14 residues. The V gene's germline CDR1 is DFQATT and CDR2 SNEGSKA (reference sequence). CDR3 DNA sequence: TGCAGTGCTCACATAAGGGGGAGCTCCTACGAGCAGTACTTC. It translates to CSAHIRGSSYEQYF.

This clonotype showed up many times. The rearrangement links TRBV28 to TRBJ1-1; no clear D. The V gene lost 3 bases and the J gene lost 0 bases, with 8 bases spanning the gap. CDR1 and CDR2 (germline): MDHEN, SYDVKM. This CDR3 spans 14 amino acids. The CDR3 region is CASSFAGLNTEAFF. The DNA for the CDR3 is TGTGCCAGCAGTTTCGCCGGGCTGAACACTGAAGCTTTCTTT.

The chain links TRBV5-1 to TRBJ2-3, with a weak D call TRBD2 (5 bases). Germline-derived CDR1 and CDR2 are SGHRS and YFSETQ. Trimming took 0 bases from V and 2 from J, leaving 7 bases between them. The CDR3 has 14 residues. The CDR3 DNA reads as TGCGCCAGCAGCTTGGGGCTAGCCACAGATACGCAGTATTTT. Translating it yields CASSLGLATDTQYF.

In this sample, this clonotype turned up many times. The J gene is TRBJ1-2, the V gene TRBV5-1; D gene unclear. In germline, CDR1 is SGHRS, CDR2 YFSETQ. The CDR3 has 14 amino acids. V gave up 0 bases and J gave up 2 bases, with 8 bases separating them. The CDR3 reads CASSLGLGNYGYTF. Written as DNA, the CDR3 is TGCGCCAGCAGCTTGGGTCTTGGAAACTATGGCTACACCTTC.

The chain uses TRBV5-1 and TRBJ2-1; 8 bases match TRBD1. The V and J ends lost 3 bases and 7 bases, in that order; junction bases with no gene match: 6. There are 14 residues in the CDR3. CDR1 and CDR2 from the germline V gene are SGHRS and YFSETQ. The chain's CDR3 is CASSSGQGFNEQFF. The CDR3, as DNA: TGCGCCAGCAGCTCCGGACAGGGATTTAATGAGCAGTTCTTC.

In this sample, this clonotype turned up many times. The chain joins TRBV12-5 to TRBJ2-7; possibly TRBD2 for D (6 bases). The germline CDR1 and CDR2 sequences are LGHNT and FRNRAP. Trimming removed 1 base at V and 2 bases at J, with 18 bases between. This CDR3 has 17 amino acids. CDR3 sequence reads: CASGLAAGQSSAYEQYF. Written as DNA, the CDR3 is TGTGCTAGTGGTTTGGCCGCGGGTCAGTCTAGCGCCTACGAGCAGTACTTC.

The sample holds many counts of this clonotype. The chain carries TRBV5-1 and TRBJ2-3; 9 positions match TRBD1. Germline-derived CDR1 and CDR2 are SGHRS and YFSETQ. The CDR3 runs 16 residues. The ends lost 0 bases at V and 4 bases at J; junction bases unmatched: 6. DNA for the CDR3: TGCGCCAGCAGCTTGGCCGGGACAGGGAGTCCAGATACGCAGTATTTT. Translating it yields CASSLAGTGSPDTQYF.

Ten or more counts support this clonotype. The rearrangement links TRBV28 to TRBJ1-4; possibly TRBD1 for D (5 bases). In germline, CDR1 is MDHEN, CDR2 SYDVKM. The CDR3 is 15 amino acids. V lost 1 base, J lost 4 bases, and 10 bases lay in between. The CDR3 DNA reads as TGTGCCAGCAGTTTATCCCGGGGGATTAATGAAAAACTGTTTTTT. Protein sequence: CASSLSRGINEKLFF.

In DNA, the CDR3 is TGTGCCATCAGGACTAGCGGGTCTTACAATGAGCAGTTCTTC. Its protein is CAIRTSGSYNEQFF. The J gene is TRBJ2-1, the V gene TRBV10-3, with 10 bases lining up with TRBD2. The CDR3 length is 14 residues. Germline lookup yields CDR1 ENHRY and CDR2 SYGVKD. V was clipped by 6 bases and J by 4 bases; unmatched bases: 3.

This clonotype was picked up many times. The rearrangement links TRBV7-2 to TRBJ2-3; 7 positions agree with TRBD2. The CDR3 is 17 residues long. Per the germline V gene, CDR1 is SGHTA and CDR2 is FQGNSA. V dropped 0 bases and J dropped 1; count of bases not matched to a gene: 7. CDR3 protein: CASSLARGRGGTDTQYF. CDR3 nucleotides: TGTGCCAGCAGCTTAGCGCGGGGACGGGGGGGCACAGATACGCAGTATTTT. The whole variable domain, remainder taken from reference TRBV7-2 and TRBJ2-3, is GAGVSQSPSNKVTEKGKDVELRCDPISGHTALYWYRQSLGQGLEFLIYFQGNSAPDKSGLPSDRFSAERTGGSVSTLTIQRTQQEDSAVYLCASSLARGRGGTDTQYFGPGTRLTVL.

This clonotype was detected many times. J is TRBJ2-2 and V is TRBV2, with 9 bases identical to TRBD2. This CDR3 spans 13 amino acids. Germline loops: CDR1 SNHLY, CDR2 FYNNEI. The V and J ends lost 7 bases and 9 bases, in that order; junction bases with no gene match: 6. Here the CDR3 DNA reads TGTGCCAGCACTAGCGGGAATGTTAGGGAGCTGTTTTTT. Amino acids: CASTSGNVRELFF.

This clonotype has ten or more counts. The V gene is TRBV7-2, the J gene TRBJ2-3; TRBD2 matches at 7 bases. Germline loops: CDR1 SGHTA, CDR2 FQGNSA. The ends lost 2 bases at V and 3 bases at J; junction bases unmatched: 8. There are 16 residues in the CDR3. In DNA, the CDR3 is TGTGCCAGCAGCTTAATCGGAGGACTAGTAACAGATACGCAGTATTTT. Protein product: CASSLIGGLVTDTQYF.

As for this clonotype: A much larger clone sits a single nucleotide away, making a read error possible. The V gene is TRBV2, the J gene TRBJ2-7; TRBD2 agrees at 10 bases. Germline V lookup: CDR1 SNHLY, CDR2 FYNNEI. This CDR3 has 15 residues. This chain's CDR3 is CASSPNSGGSYEQNF. Written as DNA, the CDR3 is TGTGCCAGCAGCCCAAATAGCGGGGGGTCCTACGAGCAGAACTTC.

Points on this clonotype: The junction departs from germline at one end; a sequencing error may be responsible. The gene calls are TRBV5-1 and TRBJ1-2, with a weak D call TRBD1 (5 bases). This CDR3 has 15 residues. Germline CDR1 SGHRS, CDR2 YFSETQ. Written as DNA, the CDR3 is TGCGCCAACAGCTTGGGGGTGATGTCCCTTAGTGGCTACACCTTC. Amino acids: CANSLGVMSLSGYTF.

At least ten counts were recorded for this clonotype. V usage is TRBV21-1 and J usage is TRBJ2-5; no DNA check was done on the table's D call, TRBD2. TRBV21-1 is shown as a pseudogene. The CDR3 has 15 amino acids. This chain's CDR3 is CASSARRGAGKTQYF. CDR3 nucleotide sequence: TGTGCCAGCAGCGCCCGGAGGGGTGCAGGGAAGACCCAGTACTTC.

There are many counts of this clonotype. This sequence joins TRBV5-1 and TRBJ2-2; TRBD1 matches 9 bases. Germline-derived CDR1 and CDR2 are SGHRS and YFSETQ. The CDR3 extends over 16 amino acids. Losses at the gene ends were 4 bases for V and 2 bases for J; bases not matched to a gene: 6. The CDR3 nucleotides read TGCGCCAGCAGCAGGACAGGGGTCCCTAACACCGGGGAGCTGTTTTTT. Its translation is CASSRTGVPNTGELFF. The full variable domain, with the rest looked up from reference TRBV5-1 and TRBJ2-2, is KAGVTQTPRYLIKTRGQQVTLSCSPISGHRSVSWYQQTPGQGLQFLFEYFSETQRNKGNFPGRFSGRQFSNSRSEMNVSTLELGDSALYLCASSRTGVPNTGELFFGEGSRLTVL.

The chain links TRBV9 to TRBJ1-2; maybe TRBD1 (5 bases). Germline-derived CDR1 and CDR2 are SGDLS and YYNGEE. Trimming left V 2 bases short and J 7 bases short, with 18 bases between. This CDR3 spans 15 amino acids. This CDR3 reads CASSVYGSFGGGYTF. CDR3 coding DNA: TGTGCCAGCAGCGTCTATGGCTCATTCGGGGGTGGCTACACCTTC. The entire variable domain, with the rest obtained from reference TRBV9 and TRBJ1-2, is as follows: DSGVTQTPKHLITATGQRVTLRCSPRSGDLSVYWYQQSLDQGLQFLIQYYNGEERAKGNILERFSAQQFPDLHSELNLSSLELGDSALYFCASSVYGSFGGGYTFGSGTRLTVV.

This sequence joins TRBV5-1 and TRBJ2-5; D not resolved. CDR3 size: 13 residues. Trimming pared 0 bases from V and 4 bases from J, leaving 7 bases between. The V gene's germline CDR1 is SGHRS and CDR2 YFSETQ. CDR3 sequence (DNA): TGCGCCAGCAGCTTGGCAACCGGAGAGACCCAGTACTTC. Translation gives CASSLATGETQYF.

With respect to this clonotype: A much larger clone differs by one base, so this may be a read error. J is TRBJ2-7 and V is TRBV6-6; 7 bases align to TRBD1. V trimming: 10 bases; J trimming: 3 bases; junction bases outside the gene matches: 9. This CDR3 spans 13 amino acids. The germline V gene has CDR1 MNHNY and CDR2 SVGAGI (reference sequence). The CDR3 nucleotides read TGTGCCACACGGACAGGAGAGTACTACGAGCAGTACTTC. Protein sequence: CATRTGEYYEQYF.

This clonotype was detected ten times or more. The chain joins TRBV11-2 to TRBJ2-3; the match to TRBD2 covers 14 bases. V was pared by 5 bases and J by 4 bases, with 8 bases of the junction left unmatched. The CDR3 sequence is 17 residues long. Germline V gene data show CDR1 as SGHAT and CDR2 as FQNNGV. Here the CDR3 DNA reads TGTGCCAGCAGCCTCCGGACTAGCGGGAGGATGTCAGATACGCAGTATTTT. It yields the protein CASSLRTSGRMSDTQYF.